The 26 T cell receptor beta chains below were found in one sample sequenced in a study of T cell responses to AZD1222 COVID-19 vaccine. Repertoires were generated with immunoSEQ multiplex PCR, while TCRdb's copy carries only in-frame clones and drops some. The sample yields 75,000 to 100,000 clones, around 89% seen once. The material sequenced was peripheral blood, taken on day 0 of AZD1222 vaccination. The receptors derive from an adult in good health.

This clone was counted a single time. V and J are TRBV7-8 and TRBJ1-1; D may be TRBD1 (5 bases). Trimming took 4 bases from V and 10 from J, leaving 10 bases between them. The CDR3 runs 11 residues. CDR1 is SGHVS and CDR2 is FQNEAQ in the germline V gene. CDR3 nucleotide sequence: TGTGCCAGCAGCTGGGGGGGTGGAGCTTTCTTT. Translation: CASSWGGGAFF.

The chain combines TRBV19 with TRBJ2-1; 14 nucleotides line up with TRBD2. With V trimmed by 7 bases and J by 10 bases, 9 bases remained unmatched. Germline-derived CDR1 and CDR2 are LNHDA and SQIVND (reference sequence). The CDR3 runs 15 residues. Written as DNA, the CDR3 is TGTGCCAGTACCCTGACTAGCGGGAGGGCCAGCGAGCAGTTCTTC. As protein: CASTLTSGRASEQFF.

The chain has TRBV7-8 and TRBJ1-2; 7 nucleotides match TRBD1. Germline V gives CDR1 SGHVS, CDR2 FQNEAQ. Trimming cost V 2 bases and J 5 bases; bases outside gene matches: 17. The CDR3 consists of 18 residues. The CDR3 DNA reads TGTGCCAGCAGCTTATCGACGGCAAAGGGGGCGCTTGGATATGGCTACACCTTC. It encodes CASSLSTAKGALGYGYTF.

The rearrangement joins TRBV6-5 to TRBJ2-7, with 12 bases matching TRBD1. The ends lost 0 bases at V and 6 bases at J; junction bases unmatched: 3. Germline V CDR1 and CDR2: MNHEY, SVGAGI. The CDR3 is 15 residues long. CDR3 nucleotides: TGTGCCAGCAGTTACTCGGGACAGGGGGCTGTCGAGCAGTACTTC. Protein product: CASSYSGQGAVEQYF.

Comment on this clone: Different DNA sequences within this sample yield the same CDR3. The chain uses TRBV5-1 and TRBJ1-1; 8 bases are shared with TRBD1. The CDR3 runs to 14 residues. After removal of 3 bases from V and 4 bases from J, the junction contained 5 bases not matched to a gene. Germline assignment: CDR1 SGHRS and CDR2 YFSETQ. CDR3 loop: CASSSQGAPTEAFF. CDR3 DNA: TGCGCCAGCAGCTCGCAGGGGGCGCCCACTGAAGCTTTCTTT.

V is TRBV7-3 and J is TRBJ2-3; 9 bases align to TRBD2. Trimming at V came to 5 bases and at J to 1 base, leaving 7 bases not matched to a gene. Germline values: CDR1 SGHTA, CDR2 FQGTGA. The CDR3 extends over 16 amino acids. The CDR3 is CASSEDRTSGTDTQYF. CDR3 in DNA: TGTGCCAGCAGCGAGGATCGGACTAGCGGCACAGATACGCAGTATTTT. The full variable domain, its missing parts supplied by reference TRBV7-3 and TRBJ2-3, is GAGVSQTPSNKVTEKGKYVELRCDPISGHTALYWYRQSLGQGPEFLIYFQGTGAADDSGLPNDRFFAVRPEGSVSTLKIQRTERGDSAVYLCASSEDRTSGTDTQYFGPGTRLTVL.

A single count supports this clone. The CDR3 sequence is CASSYSPVVGQYF. DNA for the CDR3: TGTGCCAGCAGTTACTCCCCGGTGGTGGGCCAGTACTTC. This chain links TRBV6-2 or TRBV6-3 with TRBJ2-5; D unclear. CDR1 and CDR2 from the germline V gene are MNHEY and SVGEGT. This CDR3 spans 13 amino acids. Trimming pared 0 bases from V and 10 bases from J, leaving 12 bases between.

The V call is TRBV12-3 or TRBV12-4, the J call TRBJ2-7, with unresolved D. V lost 0 bases and J lost 0, with 0 bases in between. The CDR3 is made up of 12 amino acids. This CDR3 reads CASSLASYEQYF. The CDR3 nucleotides read TGTGCCAGCAGTTTAGCCTCCTACGAGCAGTACTTC.

The chain couples TRBV12-5 to TRBJ2-7; 8 nucleotides line up with TRBD1. Per the germline V gene, CDR1 is LGHNT and CDR2 is FRNRAP. V lost 7 bases, J lost 2 bases, and 7 bases stayed unmatched. This CDR3 has 14 amino acids. The CDR3 DNA follows: TGTGCTAGTGTCCAAGGACAGGGCGCCTACGAGCAGTACTTC. Its protein is CASVQGQGAYEQYF.

In DNA, the CDR3 is TGCGCCAGCAGCTTGGCGGCCGTAACCCCCGAGCAGTTCTTC. Its translation is CASSLAAVTPEQFF. The chain employs TRBV5-1 and TRBJ2-1, with D unresolved. V was pared by 0 bases and J by 10 bases, with 14 bases between. Germline V gene data show CDR1 as SGHRS and CDR2 as YFSETQ. The CDR3 runs 14 residues.

CDR3 region: CASSLSLAGNNEQFF. CDR3 DNA: TGTGCCAGCAGTTTATCGCTAGCGGGAAACAATGAGCAGTTCTTC. The V and J genes are TRBV28 and TRBJ2-1; 9 bases match TRBD2. The V gene end was trimmed by 1 base and the J gene end by 5 bases; junction bases not matched to a gene: 3. Per the germline V gene, CDR1 is MDHEN and CDR2 is SYDVKM. There are 15 residues in the CDR3.

The gene calls are TRBV7-2 and TRBJ2-2, with D tentatively TRBD2 (6 bases). This CDR3 region has 15 residues. The germline V gene encodes CDR1 SGHTA and CDR2 FQGNSA. V lost 6 bases and J 3 bases, leaving 14 bases between the germline ends. The CDR3 sequence: CASRRGVAYTGELFF. The CDR3, as DNA: TGTGCCAGCAGGCGGGGAGTGGCGTACACCGGGGAGCTGTTTTTT.

The chain has TRBV7-9 and TRBJ1-4, with D hard to call. The length of the CDR3 is 11 residues. V was trimmed by 5 bases and J by 6 bases, leaving 4 bases between them. The germline CDR1 and CDR2 sequences are SEHNR and FQNEAQ (reference sequence). The CDR3 DNA sequence: TGTGCCAGCAGCCCTTATGAAAAACTGTTTTTT. Protein: CASSPYEKLFF. Looking up the rest from reference TRBV7-9 and TRBJ1-4 gives the full variable domain: DTGVSQNPRHKITKRGQNVTFRCDPISEHNRLYWYRQTLGQGPEFLTYFQNEAQLEKSRLLSDRFSAERPKGSFSTLEIQRTEQGDSAMYLCASSPYEKLFFGSGTQLSVL.

This clone was found a few times. This chain connects TRBV6-5 to TRBJ1-5, with D unresolved. Germline CDR1 is MNHEY and CDR2 is SVGAGI. V lost 8 bases and J lost 0, with 14 bases in between. The CDR3 is 15 residues long. CDR3 bases: TGTGCCAGCGGCGGCGGCCTAAATAGCAATCAGCCCCAGCATTTT. Translating it yields CASGGGLNSNQPQHF.

The chain has TRBV3-1 (or the pseudogene TRBV3-2) and TRBJ2-1; 8 nucleotides line up with TRBD1. The CDR3 covers 17 residues. V shed 2 bases, J shed 8 bases, and the junction held 14 bases outside the gene matches. Germline V CDR1 and CDR2: LGHDT, YNNKEL (reference sequence). The chain's CDR3 is CASSQPPAAGGIDEQFF. Written as DNA, the CDR3 is TGTGCCAGCAGCCAACCTCCGGCGGCAGGGGGCATCGATGAGCAGTTCTTC.

The J gene is TRBJ1-1, the V gene TRBV5-1; possibly TRBD1 for D (5 bases). This CDR3 contains 15 residues. Germline values: CDR1 SGHRS, CDR2 YFSETQ. The V end was cut by 5 bases, the J end by 1 base, with 15 bases between. Here the CDR3 reads CASRLNAGGNTEAFF. The CDR3 bases are TGCGCCAGCAGGCTAAACGCCGGGGGGAACACTGAAGCTTTCTTT.

The chain carries TRBV15 and TRBJ1-3; D remains ambiguous. The V gene's germline CDR1 is LNHNV and CDR2 YYDKDF (reference sequence). The CDR3 loop spans 16 amino acids. Trimming removed 0 bases at V and 3 bases at J, with 12 bases between. In nucleotides, the CDR3 is TGTGCCACCAGCAGAGATTTCGGCCAGCTTGGAAACACCATATATTTT. Translated, it gives CATSRDFGQLGNTIYF. Using reference TRBV15 and TRBJ1-3 for the parts outside the CDR3, the full variable domain is DAMVIQNPRYQVTQFGKPVTLSCSQTLNHNVMYWYQQKSSQAPKLLFHYYDKDFNNEADTPDNFQSRRPNTSFCFLDIRSPGLGDTAMYLCATSRDFGQLGNTIYFGEGSWLTVV.

The chain links TRBV4-1 to TRBJ2-6, with TRBD1 matching over 7 bases. V gave up 3 bases and J gave up 0 bases; unmatched junction bases: 11. The CDR3 loop spans 19 amino acids. Per germline, CDR1 MGHRA and CDR2 YSYEKL. CDR3 DNA: TGCGCCAGCAGCCACCAACCGGGACAGAAGAGCTCTGGGGCCAACGTCCTGACTTTC. This encodes CASSHQPGQKSSGANVLTF.

The genes are TRBV29-1 and TRBJ2-1; D is ambiguous. The length of the CDR3 is 13 residues. V lost 6 bases and J 9 bases, leaving 18 bases between the germline ends. Germline V gives CDR1 SQVTM, CDR2 ANQGSEA. The CDR3 bases are TGCAGCGTAAAACATTCGACCCCAGGTGAGCAGTTCTTC. This gives the protein CSVKHSTPGEQFF.

The chain employs TRBV24-1 and TRBJ2-1, with 15 bases identical to TRBD2. The trim removed 4 bases at V and 4 bases at J, leaving 16 bases unmatched. The CDR3 loop spans 21 amino acids. CDR1 and CDR2 (germline): KGHDR, SFDVKD. CDR3 protein: CATSDPGTSGGSRWGYNEQFF. For the CDR3, the DNA is TGTGCCACCAGTGACCCCGGGACTAGCGGGGGGTCCCGTTGGGGATACAATGAGCAGTTCTTC.

The chain recombines TRBV7-2 with TRBJ1-5; D unclear. The V end lost 3 bases, the J end lost 0 bases, and 3 bases lay between the germline ends. The CDR3 contains 13 residues. Germline CDR1 is SGHTA and CDR2 is FQGNSA. The CDR3 DNA reads TGTGCCAGCAGCTTCTATAGCAATCAGCCCCAGCATTTT. Protein: CASSFYSNQPQHF.

The V and J genes are TRBV30 and TRBJ2-3, with D unclear. Germline CDR1 is GTSNPN and CDR2 is SVGIG (reference sequence). V lost 0 bases to trimming and J lost 1 base, with 5 bases between them. CDR3 length: 13 amino acids. The CDR3 is CAWSVLGTDTQYF. CDR3 DNA: TGTGCCTGGAGTGTACTTGGCACAGATACGCAGTATTTT. Drawing the rest from reference TRBV30 and TRBJ2-3, the complete variable domain is SQTIHQWPATLVQPVGSPLSLECTVEGTSNPNLYWYRQAAGRGLQLLFYSVGIGQISSEVPQNLSASRPQDRQFILSSKKLLLSDSGFYLCAWSVLGTDTQYFGPGTRLTVL.

CDR3 nucleotide sequence: TGCGCCAGCAGCCAAGAGGGGGGTCCCAGCTCTGGAAACACCATATATTTT. Protein: CASSQEGGPSSGNTIYF. The gene calls are TRBV4-1 and TRBJ1-3; possibly TRBD1 for D (5 bases). Trimming shortened V by 0 bases and J by 0 bases, and 12 bases separated the two germline ends. This CDR3 region has 17 residues. Germline CDR1 and CDR2: MGHRA and YSYEKL.

A few counts support this clone. The rearrangement links TRBV3-1 (or the pseudogene TRBV3-2) to TRBJ1-2; 9 nucleotides agree with TRBD1. Germline V gene data show CDR1 as LGHDT and CDR2 as YNNKEL (reference sequence). V shed 8 bases and J 6 bases; nucleotides not matched to a gene: 4. The CDR3 totals 12 residues. In DNA, the CDR3 is TGTGCCAGCGGCGGACAGGGGAATGGCTACACCTTC. It codes for CASGGQGNGYTF.

The V and J genes are TRBV20-1 and TRBJ1-2; perhaps TRBD1 as D (6 bases). V gave up 8 bases and J gave up 4 bases, with 11 bases separating them. Germline V gives CDR1 DFQATT, CDR2 SNEGSKA (reference sequence). The CDR3 covers 11 residues. The chain's CDR3 is CSLGQSYGYTF. DNA for the CDR3: TGCAGTCTCGGACAGTCCTATGGCTACACCTTC.

V gene TRBV15 combines with J gene TRBJ1-6, with 7 nucleotides matching TRBD1. The CDR3 extends over 14 amino acids. Germline V gene lookup returns CDR1 LNHNV and CDR2 YYDKDF (reference sequence). V lost 5 bases and J lost 6; bases outside the gene matches: 4. The CDR3 is CATSSRDSNSPLHF. CDR3 nucleotide sequence: TGTGCCACCAGCTCCCGGGACAGTAATTCACCCCTCCACTTT.